A single sample is the source of the 26 T cell receptor beta chains below, sequenced in a study of blood T cell repertoires in COVID-19. The repertoire was sequenced with immunoSEQ multiplex PCR; TCRdb's copy has only in-frame clones and lacks some. The sample has over 350,000 clones, roughly 91% seen once. The sample comprised peripheral blood. All receptors derive from a young woman with acute or convalescent COVID-19.

The V gene is TRBV2, the J gene TRBJ1-2, with 8 bases matching TRBD1. The CDR3 has 16 amino acids. Germline CDR1 is SNHLY and CDR2 is FYNNEI. J gave up 7 bases and V 6 bases, and 16 bases lay outside the gene matches. CDR3 amino acids: CASRVTGTGIGSGYTF. The CDR3 coding sequence is TGTGCCAGCAGGGTTACCGGGACAGGAATTGGGTCTGGCTACACCTTC.

The chain couples TRBV29-1 to TRBJ1-2, with D unresolved. The CDR3 length is 14 residues. Germline-derived CDR1 and CDR2 are SQVTM and ANQGSEA. V lost 4 bases, J lost 8 bases, and 20 bases lay in between. The CDR3 coding sequence is TGCAGCGTTGGGCCCAGGTCTACTCCTGGCGGCTACACCTTC. Its translation is CSVGPRSTPGGYTF.

V gene TRBV7-3 combines with J gene TRBJ2-1; D perhaps matches TRBD2 (7 bases). V gave up 5 bases and J gave up 4 bases, with 18 bases separating them. This CDR3 spans 16 amino acids. CDR1 is SGHTA, CDR2 FQGTGA, per germline. The CDR3 nucleotides are TGTGCCAGCAGCCCGATCGGGGGGCAGCCGTACAATGAGCAGTTCTTC. Encoded protein: CASSPIGGQPYNEQFF.

The genes are TRBV12-5 and TRBJ2-7; D is undetermined. Trimming removed 7 bases from V and 7 bases from J, with 11 bases in between. The germline gives CDR1 LGHNT, CDR2 FRNRAP. This CDR3 spans 11 amino acids. The CDR3 spells CASVPPAEQYF. CDR3 coding DNA: TGTGCTAGTGTACCCCCAGCGGAGCAGTACTTC.

This chain uses TRBV28 with TRBJ2-2; the match to TRBD1 covers 9 bases. V trimming: 9 bases; J trimming: 5 bases; junction bases outside the gene matches: 16. Germline loops: CDR1 MDHEN, CDR2 SYDVKM. The length of the CDR3 is 17 residues. In DNA, the CDR3 is TGTGCCAGTGTGCCGGTCACGGACAGGGGTGGAACCGGGGAGCTGTTTTTT. Amino acids: CASVPVTDRGGTGELFF.

This sequence joins TRBV30 and TRBJ1-2; D is perhaps TRBD1 (5 bases). Germline-derived CDR1 and CDR2 are GTSNPN and SVGIG (reference sequence). CDR3 size: 16 residues. The ends were cut back, 0 bases at V and 0 bases at J, with 14 bases in the middle. CDR3 DNA: TGTGCCTGGAGTGTACTTAGACAGCCTACTAACTATGGCTACACCTTC. Translation: CAWSVLRQPTNYGYTF. Drawing the rest from reference TRBV30 and TRBJ1-2, the complete variable domain is SQTIHQWPATLVQPVGSPLSLECTVEGTSNPNLYWYRQAAGRGLQLLFYSVGIGQISSEVPQNLSASRPQDRQFILSSKKLLLSDSGFYLCAWSVLRQPTNYGYTFGSGTRLTVV.

In this sample, this clone turned up once. The chain has TRBV27 and TRBJ1-1, with 10 bases fitting TRBD1. Germline assignment: CDR1 MNHEY and CDR2 SMNVEV (reference sequence). V lost 5 bases to trimming and J lost 10 bases; unmatched junction nucleotides: 13. The CDR3 is 15 residues long. The CDR3 region has the DNA TGTGCCAGCAGTGGTATGGGGACAGGGGAGGGTAGAGCTTTCTTT. Its translation: CASSGMGTGEGRAFF.

CDR3: CASSPTGGPNTEAFF. The CDR3 DNA follows: TGTGCCAGCAGCCCAACCGGAGGGCCGAACACTGAAGCTTTCTTT. The chain carries TRBV7-9 and TRBJ1-1; D is unclear. The V gene lost 5 bases and the J gene lost 1 base, with 14 bases spanning the gap. CDR1 and CDR2 (germline): SEHNR, FQNEAQ (reference sequence). The CDR3 extends over 15 amino acids.

This clone has only one observation. The V call is TRBV3-1 (or the pseudogene TRBV3-2), the J call TRBJ2-7; D not certain. V was clipped by 4 bases and J by 0 bases, with 22 bases between them. Germline V gene data show CDR1 as LGHDT and CDR2 as YNNKEL (reference sequence). CDR3 length: 18 residues. The CDR3 sequence: CASSPNLPWAGTSYEQYF. DNA of the CDR3: TGTGCCAGCAGCCCAAACCTCCCTTGGGCCGGTACCTCCTACGAGCAGTACTTC.

V gene TRBV27 combines with J gene TRBJ2-5; 8 bases are shared with TRBD1. The trim removed 5 bases at V and 3 bases at J, leaving 2 bases unmatched. CDR1 MNHEY and CDR2 SMNVEV come from the germline V gene (reference sequence). The CDR3 has 13 residues. CDR3 nucleotide sequence: TGTGCCAGCAGTCTGACAGGGGAAGAGACCCAGTACTTC. Protein sequence: CASSLTGEETQYF.

In DNA, the CDR3 is TGTGCCAGCAGATCCCCTGGCCGTAACACTGAAGCTTTCTTT. Protein: CASRSPGRNTEAFF. V and J are TRBV11-2 and TRBJ1-1; D remains unclear. CDR1 and CDR2 from the germline V gene are SGHAT and FQNNGV. Deletions cut 6 bases from V and 2 bases from J, with 13 bases between. This CDR3 is 14 amino acids long.

The chain links TRBV7-8 to TRBJ2-7, with a tentative D call TRBD2 (7 bases). This CDR3 region has 17 residues. Trimming cost V 3 bases and J 0 bases, with 18 bases left between them. Germline CDR1 and CDR2: SGHVS and FQNEAQ. CDR3 DNA: TGTGCCAGCAGCTTTTCTCTTTCGGGGGGCGTCTCCTACGAGCAGTACTTC. This encodes CASSFSLSGGVSYEQYF.

J is TRBJ2-5 and V is TRBV7-6; 8 nucleotides align to TRBD2. The germline V gene encodes CDR1 SGHVS and CDR2 FNYEAQ. After removal of 5 bases from V and 4 bases from J, the junction contained 27 bases not matched to a gene. The length of the CDR3 is 21 residues. The CDR3 region is CASSISPPRGGLLGLGETQYF. The CDR3 nucleotides are TGTGCCAGCAGCATTTCCCCGCCCCGGGGGGGCCTTTTGGGGCTTGGAGAGACCCAGTACTTC.

This clone was detected once. The chain has TRBV2 and TRBJ1-2; tentative D call: TRBD1 (6 bases). The V and J ends lost 6 bases and 2 bases respectively, with 16 bases between them. CDR3 size: 15 residues. Germline assignment: CDR1 SNHLY and CDR2 FYNNEI. The CDR3 nucleotides are TGTGCCAGCAGGAAAAACAGGGACCTAAACTATGGCTACACCTTC. As protein: CASRKNRDLNYGYTF.

The J gene is TRBJ1-1, the V gene TRBV14; weak D call: TRBD1 (5 bases). With 1 base removed from V and 6 bases from J, the gap between germline ends came to 9 bases. In germline, CDR1 is SGHDN, CDR2 FVKESK. This CDR3 region has 13 residues. Here the CDR3 reads CASSQVRGSEAFF. CDR3 DNA: TGTGCCAGCAGCCAAGTAAGGGGCTCTGAAGCTTTCTTT.

This clone turned up a few times. The chain combines TRBV6-5 with TRBJ1-2; TRBD1 matches at 9 bases. Germline CDR1 reads MNHEY; CDR2 reads SVGAGI. The V segment lost 5 bases and the J segment 8 bases; nucleotides outside the gene matches: 9. The CDR3 is made up of 14 amino acids. This CDR3 is CASSPGTGSLGYTF. CDR3 in DNA: TGTGCCAGCAGTCCCGGGACAGGGTCGCTCGGCTACACCTTC.

The chain uses TRBV3-1 (or the pseudogene TRBV3-2) and TRBJ2-7; D perhaps matches TRBD2 (5 bases). The germline V gene has CDR1 LGHDT and CDR2 YNNKEL (reference sequence). This CDR3 has 14 residues. V was clipped by 9 bases and J by 5 bases, with 20 bases between them. CDR3 in DNA: TGTGCCAGGTGTCATCAGCGGCGCCGGAACGAGCAGTACTTC. Translated, it gives CARCHQRRRNEQYF.

The V and J genes are TRBV3-1 (or the pseudogene TRBV3-2) and TRBJ2-2; TRBD1 aligns across 7 bases. This CDR3 comprises 15 residues. Trimming at V came to 3 bases and at J to 6 bases, leaving 7 bases not matched to a gene. Germline V gene lookup returns CDR1 LGHDT and CDR2 YNNKEL (reference sequence). The CDR3 DNA follows: TGTGCCAGCAGCCATATCGGGCAGGGGGCCGGGGAGCTGTTTTTT. The encoded protein is CASSHIGQGAGELFF.

The chain employs TRBV2 and TRBJ1-6; D call uncertain. The CDR3 sequence is 12 residues long. V shed 9 bases and J shed 9 bases, with 12 bases lying between them. The germline V gene encodes CDR1 SNHLY and CDR2 FYNNEI. This CDR3 reads CASTQESSPLHF. CDR3 coding DNA: TGTGCCAGTACCCAAGAGAGTTCACCCCTCCACTTT. Supplemented by reference TRBV2 and TRBJ1-6, the full variable domain reads EPEVTQTPSHQVTQMGQEVILRCVPISNHLYFYWYRQILGQKVEFLVSFYNNEISEKSEIFDDQFSVERPDGSNFTLKIRSTKLEDSAMYFCASTQESSPLHFGNGTRLTVT.

V gene TRBV19 combines with J gene TRBJ1-1; D possibly corresponds to TRBD1 (6 bases). Trimming shortened V by 1 base and J by 4 bases, and 16 bases separated the two germline ends. The germline CDR1 and CDR2 sequences are LNHDA and SQIVND (reference sequence). The CDR3 is 16 amino acids. CDR3 protein: CASSIAGTTRGTEAFF. CDR3 sequence (DNA): TGTGCCAGTAGTATAGCCGGGACAACCCGCGGCACTGAAGCTTTCTTT.

The CDR3 sequence: CASSFGGVTEAFF. Here the CDR3 DNA reads TGTGCCAGCAGTTTTGGCGGTGTCACTGAAGCTTTCTTT. The chain couples TRBV28 to TRBJ1-1, with D uncertain. Germline CDR1 and CDR2: MDHEN and SYDVKM. This CDR3 has 13 amino acids. V lost 3 bases and J 4 bases, leaving 9 bases between the germline ends. Complete variable domain (other parts from reference TRBV28 and TRBJ1-1): DVKVTQSSRYLVKRTGEKVFLECVQDMDHENMFWYRQDPGLGLRLIYFSYDVKMKEKGDIPEGYSVSREKKERFSLILESASTNQTSMYLCASSFGGVTEAFFGQGTRLTVV.

The gene calls are TRBV6-1 and TRBJ2-6, with D tentatively TRBD1 (6 bases). The CDR3 runs 18 residues. Deletions cut 3 bases from V and 3 bases from J, with 18 bases between. Per the germline V gene, CDR1 is MNHNS and CDR2 is SASEGT. The CDR3, as DNA: TGTGCCAGCAGTGATTGGGGCAGGGGTCGGCTTGGGGCCAACGTCCTGACTTTC. As protein: CASSDWGRGRLGANVLTF.

The genes are TRBV11-2 and TRBJ1-2; 8 nucleotides agree with TRBD1. Trimming cost V 5 bases and J 7 bases; bases outside gene matches: 6. CDR3 length: 13 residues. From germline, CDR1 is SGHAT and CDR2 FQNNGV. The CDR3 sequence: CASSHEGTGGYTF. CDR3 DNA sequence: TGTGCCAGCAGCCATGAAGGGACAGGTGGCTACACCTTC.

This clone was detected once. The chain combines TRBV19 with TRBJ1-5; 8 positions agree with TRBD1. The CDR3 contains 14 residues. In germline, CDR1 is LNHDA, CDR2 SQIVND (reference sequence). The ends lost 7 bases at V and 6 bases at J; junction bases unmatched: 8. CDR3 residues: CASKIQGAGQPQHF. The DNA for the CDR3 is TGTGCCAGTAAGATTCAGGGGGCAGGTCAGCCCCAGCATTTT.

The V call is TRBV11-2, the J call TRBJ2-7; 10 positions agree with TRBD1. The germline V gene has CDR1 SGHAT and CDR2 FQNNGV. The CDR3 is made up of 15 amino acids. With 5 bases clipped from V and 2 bases from J, the junction kept 6 bases outside the gene matches. The CDR3 region has the DNA TGTGCCAGCAGCATCCGGGACAGGGGCCCCTACGAGCAGTACTTC. Its translation is CASSIRDRGPYEQYF.

The gene calls are TRBV19 and TRBJ2-3; TRBD2 matches 11 bases. Per germline, CDR1 LNHDA and CDR2 SQIVND (reference sequence). The J segment lost 0 bases and the V segment lost 8 bases, leaving 13 bases of the junction unmatched. This CDR3 spans 18 amino acids. The DNA of the CDR3 is TGTGCCAGTTCCCTTACTAGCGGGGGATTCCCTAGCACAGATACGCAGTATTTT. This translates into CASSLTSGGFPSTDTQYF. Variable domain in full (rest from reference TRBV19 and TRBJ2-3): DGGITQSPKYLFRKEGQNVTLSCEQNLNHDAMYWYRQDPGQGLRLIYYSQIVNDFQKGDIAEGYSVSREKKESFPLTVTSAQKNPTAFYLCASSLTSGGFPSTDTQYFGPGTRLTVL.